These 20 T cell receptor beta chains originate from one sample sequenced in a study of blood T cell repertoires in COVID-19. Produced via immunoSEQ multiplex PCR; TCRdb's table is partial and in-frame only. The table shows about 350,000 clones, with 88% occurring only once. Material for sequencing was PBMCs or T cells enriched from blood (not recorded which). The receptors here all came from a woman aged 30 to 39 who had been exposed to COVID-19.

This chain connects TRBV6-5 to TRBJ1-2, with D hard to call. Germline-derived CDR1 and CDR2 are MNHEY and SVGAGI. Between the trimmed V and J ends, which lost 8 bases and 8 bases, there was a span of 12 bases. The CDR3 extends over 11 amino acids. As DNA, the CDR3 is TGTGCCAGCGGGCGGGCTCGAGGCTACACCTTC. It encodes CASGRARGYTF.

J is TRBJ1-5 and V is TRBV5-1; 11 bases map to TRBD1. The CDR3 is 17 amino acids. Germline V CDR1 and CDR2: SGHRS, YFSETQ. V trimming: 1 base; J trimming: 5 bases; junction bases outside the gene matches: 8. CDR3 sequence reads: CASSLFPTGQGDQPQHF. The CDR3 DNA is TGCGCCAGCAGCTTGTTCCCAACGGGACAGGGGGATCAGCCCCAGCATTTT. Filled out from reference TRBV5-1 and TRBJ1-5, the complete variable domain reads KAGVTQTPRYLIKTRGQQVTLSCSPISGHRSVSWYQQTPGQGLQFLFEYFSETQRNKGNFPGRFSGRQFSNSRSEMNVSTLELGDSALYLCASSLFPTGQGDQPQHFGDGTRLSIL.

The chain employs TRBV10-3 and TRBJ1-1; TRBD1 matches at 7 bases. With 4 bases clipped from V and 6 bases from J, the junction kept 5 bases outside the gene matches. Germline V lookup: CDR1 ENHRY, CDR2 SYGVKD. This CDR3 is built from 13 residues. The DNA for the CDR3 is TGTGCCATCAGTGGAGGGGGCCGCGCTGAAGCTTTCTTT. It codes for CAISGGGRAEAFF.

Turning to this clone: The same CDR3 arises from other DNA sequences in this sample as well. The genes are TRBV7-2 and TRBJ2-5, with D possibly matching TRBD2 (5 bases). In germline, CDR1 is SGHTA, CDR2 FQGNSA. The V end was cut by 0 bases, the J end by 5 bases, with 10 bases between. This CDR3 comprises 14 residues. This CDR3 is CASSLARGLETQYF. The CDR3 coding sequence is TGTGCCAGCAGCTTAGCGAGAGGGTTGGAGACCCAGTACTTC.

The rearrangement uses TRBV24-1 and TRBJ2-7, with 9 bases lining up with TRBD1. Germline CDR1 KGHDR, CDR2 SFDVKD. With 4 bases clipped from V and 0 bases from J, the junction kept 3 bases outside the gene matches. The CDR3 sequence is 15 residues long. DNA for the CDR3: TGTGCCACCAGTGAGACAGGGGGTACCTCCTACGAGCAGTACTTC. Amino acids: CATSETGGTSYEQYF.

V is TRBV7-9 and J is TRBJ2-7; TRBD2 matches 7 bases. Germline V gives CDR1 SEHNR, CDR2 FQNEAQ (reference sequence). Trimming cost V 1 base and J 3 bases; bases outside gene matches: 6. The CDR3 runs to 15 residues. The CDR3, as DNA: TGTGCCAGCAGCTTAGAGGCGGGGGTCGGCTACGAGCAGTACTTC. Translation: CASSLEAGVGYEQYF.

V usage is TRBV24-1 and J usage is TRBJ1-1; TRBD1 matches 10 bases. After removal of 2 bases from V and 2 bases from J, the junction contained 7 bases not matched to a gene. The CDR3 runs to 17 residues. The germline V gene encodes CDR1 KGHDR and CDR2 SFDVKD. The DNA for the CDR3 is TGTGCCACCAGTGATTCTGGGACAGGGGAGGAAAACACTGAAGCTTTCTTT. Translated, it gives CATSDSGTGEENTEAFF.

The J gene is TRBJ2-3, the V gene TRBV9; D not certain. Germline V gives CDR1 SGDLS, CDR2 YYNGEE. The V and J ends lost 1 base and 7 bases respectively, with 10 bases between them. The CDR3 contains 13 residues. The CDR3 protein is CASSVSRLHTQYF. CDR3 bases: TGTGCCAGCAGCGTATCTAGGCTCCATACGCAGTATTTT.

This sequence joins TRBV6-4 and TRBJ2-2; 8 bases match TRBD1. The V gene's germline CDR1 is MRHNA and CDR2 SNTAGT. V trimming: 0 bases; J trimming: 5 bases; junction bases outside the gene matches: 5. The CDR3 loop spans 16 amino acids. The CDR3 sequence is CASSDSRQGITGELFF. In nucleotides, the CDR3 is TGTGCCAGCAGTGACTCGCGACAGGGGATAACCGGGGAGCTGTTTTTT.

CDR3 sequence (DNA): TGTGCCAGCACCTTTCAGTTCGACTCTAGCGGTGGCTACAATGAGCAGTTCTTC. Translation: CASTFQFDSSGGYNEQFF. The rearrangement uses TRBV7-2 and TRBJ2-1; 7 bases are a match to TRBD2. V was clipped by 7 bases and J by 3 bases; unmatched bases: 18. Germline values: CDR1 SGHTA, CDR2 FQGNSA. The length of the CDR3 is 18 residues.

The chain couples TRBV7-3 to TRBJ2-2, with TRBD2 as a possible D gene (6 bases). V shed 5 bases and J shed 4 bases, with 17 bases lying between them. Per germline, CDR1 SGHTA and CDR2 FQGTGA. The CDR3 runs to 16 residues. The DNA of the CDR3 is TGTGCCAGCAGCCCCGGGGACTGGGGTGGCACCGGGGAGCTGTTTTTT. It is translated as CASSPGDWGGTGELFF.

CDR3 sequence: CASRGGDIEAFF. CDR3 DNA sequence: TGTGCCAGCAGGGGGGGGGACATCGAAGCTTTCTTT. The chain links TRBV25-1 to TRBJ1-1; D may be TRBD1 (6 bases). The CDR3 length is 12 residues. In germline, CDR1 is MGHDK, CDR2 SYGVNS. V was cut by 6 bases and J by 8 bases, with 13 bases left in between.

CDR3 sequence reads: CASSLRGFFTEAFF. As DNA, the CDR3 is TGTGCCAGCAGTTTAAGGGGGTTTTTCACTGAAGCTTTCTTT. The rearrangement joins TRBV28 to TRBJ1-1; D perhaps matches TRBD1 (6 bases). V lost 2 bases and J 4 bases, leaving 11 bases between the germline ends. This CDR3 region has 14 residues. Germline lookup yields CDR1 MDHEN and CDR2 SYDVKM.

This chain uses TRBV12-3 or TRBV12-4 with TRBJ1-1; weak D call: TRBD1 (5 bases). V lost 6 bases and J lost 3, with 11 bases in between. This CDR3 comprises 13 residues. The CDR3: CASRSDSHTEAFF. CDR3 coding DNA: TGTGCCAGCAGGTCCGACAGCCACACTGAAGCTTTCTTT.

This rearrangement joins TRBV27 to TRBJ2-7; 11 nucleotides agree with TRBD2. The CDR3 sequence is 17 residues long. After removal of 5 bases from V and 2 bases from J, the junction contained 11 bases not matched to a gene. Per germline, CDR1 MNHEY and CDR2 SMNVEV (reference sequence). The CDR3 DNA follows: TGTGCCAGCAGTGGTAGGACTAGCGGGCCTGGCACCTACGAGCAGTACTTC. Its translation: CASSGRTSGPGTYEQYF.

The chain combines TRBV7-8 with TRBJ1-1; 7 bases match TRBD1. With 3 bases clipped from V and 0 bases from J, the junction kept 4 bases outside the gene matches. This CDR3 is built from 15 residues. The germline V gene encodes CDR1 SGHVS and CDR2 FQNEAQ. The CDR3 DNA reads TGTGCCAGCAGCTTGGACAGGAAGATGAACACTGAAGCTTTCTTT. Amino acid sequence: CASSLDRKMNTEAFF.

The V and J genes are TRBV29-1 and TRBJ2-1; 9 bases align to TRBD2. The CDR3 runs to 18 residues. Germline trimming cut 8 bases from V and 5 bases from J; bases unmatched to any gene: 22. Germline values: CDR1 SQVTM, CDR2 ANQGSEA. The CDR3: CSPARTSAPRNPNNEQFF. Here the CDR3 DNA reads TGCAGCCCTGCCCGGACTAGCGCTCCCCGCAATCCCAACAATGAGCAGTTCTTC.

CDR3 nucleotide sequence: TGTGCCAGCAGCTTATACAGGGGCGGCAATCAGCCCCAGCATTTT. Its translation: CASSLYRGGNQPQHF. V usage is TRBV7-8 and J usage is TRBJ1-5, with TRBD1 matching 7 bases. This CDR3 spans 15 amino acids. J lost 2 bases, V lost 2 bases, and 3 bases had no gene match. Germline CDR1 and CDR2: SGHVS and FQNEAQ. Based on the CDR3 plus reference TRBV7-8 and TRBJ1-5, the full variable domain is GAGVSQSPRYKVAKRGQDVALRCDPISGHVSLFWYQQALGQGPEFLTYFQNEAQLDKSGLPSDRFFAERPEGSVSTLKIQRTQQEDSAVYLCASSLYRGGNQPQHFGDGTRLSIL.

This clone was seen only a few times. V usage is TRBV28 and J usage is TRBJ1-2; TRBD1 matches 7 bases. The V segment lost 3 bases and the J segment 8 bases; nucleotides outside the gene matches: 9. Germline V lookup: CDR1 MDHEN, CDR2 SYDVKM. The CDR3 contains 14 residues. The CDR3 nucleotides are TGTGCCAGCAGTTTCCCAGGGGGGCTGATGGGCTACACCTTC. Translating gives CASSFPGGLMGYTF.

The rearrangement joins TRBV3-1 (or the pseudogene TRBV3-2) to TRBJ2-3; D not resolved. Trimming took 3 bases from V and 5 from J, leaving 6 bases between them. This CDR3 spans 12 amino acids. Per germline, CDR1 LGHDT and CDR2 YNNKEL (reference sequence). In DNA, the CDR3 is TGTGCCAGCAGCCACTCCGGAGATACGCAGTATTTT. Translation: CASSHSGDTQYF.